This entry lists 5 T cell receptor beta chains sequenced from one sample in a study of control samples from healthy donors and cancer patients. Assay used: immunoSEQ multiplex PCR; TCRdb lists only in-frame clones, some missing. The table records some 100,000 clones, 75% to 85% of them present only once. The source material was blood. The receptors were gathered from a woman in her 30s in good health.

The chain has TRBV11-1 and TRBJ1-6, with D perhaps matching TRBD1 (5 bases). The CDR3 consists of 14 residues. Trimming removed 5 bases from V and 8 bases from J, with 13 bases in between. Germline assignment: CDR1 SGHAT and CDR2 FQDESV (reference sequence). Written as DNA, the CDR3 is TGTGCCAGCAGCCCCGGGACGTCTCATTCACCCCTCCACTTT. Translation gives CASSPGTSHSPLHF.

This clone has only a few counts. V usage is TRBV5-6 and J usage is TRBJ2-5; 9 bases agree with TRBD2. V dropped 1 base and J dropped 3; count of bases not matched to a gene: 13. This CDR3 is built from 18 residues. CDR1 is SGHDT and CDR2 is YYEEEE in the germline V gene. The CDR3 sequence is CASSLFGLAGLRKETQYF. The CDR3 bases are TGTGCCAGCAGCTTGTTCGGGCTAGCGGGGCTTCGAAAAGAGACCCAGTACTTC.

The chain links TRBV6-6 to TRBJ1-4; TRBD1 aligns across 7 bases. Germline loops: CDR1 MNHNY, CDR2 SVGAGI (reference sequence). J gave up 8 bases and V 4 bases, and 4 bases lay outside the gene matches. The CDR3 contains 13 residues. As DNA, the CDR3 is TGTGCCAGCAGTTCCCGACAGGGAGAAAAACTGTTTTTT. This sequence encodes CASSSRQGEKLFF.

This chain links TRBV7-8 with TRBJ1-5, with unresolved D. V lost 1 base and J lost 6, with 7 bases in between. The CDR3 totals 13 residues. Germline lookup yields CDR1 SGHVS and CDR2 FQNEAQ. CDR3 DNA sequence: TGTGCCAGCAGCTTAGGGGGTTCTCAGCCCCAGCATTTT. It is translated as CASSLGGSQPQHF.

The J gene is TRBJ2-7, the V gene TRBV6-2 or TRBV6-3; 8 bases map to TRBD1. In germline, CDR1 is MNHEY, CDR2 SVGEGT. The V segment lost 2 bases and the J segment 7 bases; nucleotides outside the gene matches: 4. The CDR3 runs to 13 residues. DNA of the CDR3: TGTGCCAGCAGTTACGAGACAGGGGAAGAGCAGTACTTC. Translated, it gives CASSYETGEEQYF.